These 6 T cell receptor beta chains were all obtained from the same sample, sequenced in a study of blood T cell repertoires in COVID-19. This table comes from immunoSEQ multiplex PCR, and its TCRdb copy is limited to in-frame clones, with some not included. The sample includes 230,000 or so clones, around 84% seen only once; the top ten take 2% to 2.5%. What was sequenced was peripheral blood. These receptors came from a man aged 35-49 years who had recovered from COVID-19.

V is TRBV3-1 (or the pseudogene TRBV3-2) and J is TRBJ1-4, with a possible D match to TRBD1 (5 bases). CDR1 LGHDT and CDR2 YNNKEL come from the germline V gene (reference sequence). The CDR3 extends over 15 amino acids. The ends were cut back, 1 base at V and 4 bases at J, with 10 bases in the middle. The CDR3 spells CASSQAGVFNEKLFF. The CDR3 DNA reads as TGTGCCAGCAGCCAAGCGGGGGTGTTTAATGAAAAACTGTTTTTT.

V is TRBV5-1 and J is TRBJ2-7; 11 bases are a match to TRBD2. Germline V gene sequence: CDR1 SGHRS, CDR2 YFSETQ. Trimming took 7 bases from V and 3 from J; bases not matched to a gene: 6. The CDR3 covers 14 residues. The CDR3 sequence is CASCDTSGSYEQYF. The CDR3 bases are TGCGCCAGCTGCGACACTAGCGGGAGCTACGAGCAGTACTTC.

V and J are TRBV19 and TRBJ1-5, with D unresolved. The CDR3 sequence is 15 residues long. Per germline, CDR1 LNHDA and CDR2 SQIVND (reference sequence). V gave up 3 bases and J gave up 0 bases, with 9 bases separating them. CDR3 protein: CASSINKYSNQPQHF. In DNA, the CDR3 is TGTGCCAGTAGTATTAACAAATATAGCAATCAGCCCCAGCATTTT. The full variable domain, rest sourced from reference TRBV19 and TRBJ1-5, is DGGITQSPKYLFRKEGQNVTLSCEQNLNHDAMYWYRQDPGQGLRLIYYSQIVNDFQKGDIAEGYSVSREKKESFPLTVTSAQKNPTAFYLCASSINKYSNQPQHFGDGTRLSIL.

With respect to this clone: Other nucleotide sequences from this sample produce the same CDR3. This chain connects TRBV7-2 to TRBJ1-5; D possibly corresponds to TRBD1 (6 bases). The CDR3 has 14 residues. CDR1 and CDR2 from the germline V gene are SGHTA and FQGNSA. The ends were cut back, 5 bases at V and 2 bases at J, with 10 bases in the middle. The CDR3 protein is CASSLRQGNQPQHF. CDR3 coding DNA: TGTGCCAGCAGCCTGAGACAGGGCAATCAGCCCCAGCATTTT.

This clone was recorded once. The chain joins TRBV18 to TRBJ2-7; 8 positions agree with TRBD1. CDR1 is KGHSH and CDR2 is LQKENI in the germline V gene. The CDR3 has 16 residues. The J segment lost 6 bases and the V segment lost 3 bases, leaving 13 bases of the junction unmatched. CDR3 amino acids: CASSPLDRDRSFEQYF. The CDR3 nucleotides read TGTGCCAGCTCACCTCTAGACCGGGACAGGTCGTTCGAGCAGTACTTC.

The J gene is TRBJ1-2, the V gene TRBV25-1, with 9 bases that match TRBD1. Germline CDR1 and CDR2: MGHDK and SYGVNS. Unmatched junction bases numbered 5, after V lost 5 bases and J lost 7 bases. The CDR3 extends over 13 amino acids. The CDR3 loop is CASSKTGGTGYTF. As DNA, the CDR3 is TGTGCCAGCAGTAAAACAGGGGGCACTGGCTACACCTTC.